This T cell receptor beta chain was recorded in a study of T cell changes during pregnancy in multiple sclerosis. V dropped 6 bases and J dropped 2; count of bases not matched to a gene: 9. CDR3 length: 15 residues. Germline lookup yields CDR1 MDHEN and CDR2 SYDVKM. Profiling relied on immunoSEQ multiplex PCR, and the TCRdb table lists in-frame clones only, not all of them. The data hold under 65,000 clones, with around 90% observed a single time. This clone was counted once. This chain joins TRBV28 and TRBJ2-5; TRBD2 agrees at 7 bases. The source was peripheral blood, collected in the first trimester of pregnancy. This TCR was sampled from a female donor in good health, enrolled as a control in a pregnancy study. CDR3 DNA sequence: TGTGCCAGCAGCGTGGGCAGCGGGGCTCAAGAGACCCAGTACTTC. Protein sequence: CASSVGSGAQETQYF.